Below, 25 T cell receptor beta chains from the same sample are listed, as sequenced in a study of CD8 T cells in ankylosing spondylitis (dated by TCRdb to 2016 to 2017). The library was prepared using 5' RACE. The sample was run on an Illumina HiSeq 2500. TCRdb passed the public sequencing reads through fastp at Q25 and MiXCR, retaining productive beta sequences. CDR3 protein sequences are deduplicated, and each keeps its most common genes and DNA. Present in this sample are 250,000 or so distinct CDR3 sequences, about 18% of which were seen just once. Approximately 33% of the sample goes to the ten largest clones. The sample consisted of blood, either unsorted or a sorted T cell fraction (not recorded which). Every receptor here comes from a male donor with ankylosing spondylitis or in good health (not recorded which).

This clonotype has a handful of counts. V and J are TRBV25-1 and TRBJ1-2; D may be TRBD1 (5 bases). V was cut by 2 bases and J by 6 bases, with 13 bases left in between. The CDR3 runs to 14 residues. Germline-derived CDR1 and CDR2 are MGHDK and SYGVNS. The CDR3 sequence: CASSEVLGLHGYTF. The DNA of the CDR3 is TGTGCCAGCAGTGAAGTTTTGGGGCTTCATGGCTACACCTTC.

J is TRBJ2-5 and V is TRBV11-2; TRBD2 aligns across 12 bases. This CDR3 comprises 17 residues. Looked up from germline, CDR1 is SGHAT and CDR2 is FQNNGV. V trimming: 3 bases; J trimming: 2 bases; junction bases outside the gene matches: 7. DNA for the CDR3: TGTGCCAGCAGCTTGCTAGCGGGAGGGCCAGGGCAAGAGACCCAGTACTTC. Translated: CASSLLAGGPGQETQYF.

The chain uses TRBV4-1 and TRBJ2-3; no clear D gene. Germline V lookup: CDR1 MGHRA, CDR2 YSYEKL. V lost 3 bases and J lost 6, with 13 bases in between. CDR3 length: 14 amino acids. CDR3 DNA: TGCGCCAGCAGCCAGATGTTGCTTCGGGATACGCAGTATTTT. The encoded protein is CASSQMLLRDTQYF.

This clonotype has a handful of counts. V and J are TRBV7-9 and TRBJ2-5; 7 bases line up with TRBD1. V lost 5 bases and J lost 1; bases outside the gene matches: 13. CDR3 length equals 17 residues. The germline V gene encodes CDR1 SEHNR and CDR2 FQNEAQ (reference sequence). The CDR3 region is CASSTPGQNPFQETQYF. Written as DNA, the CDR3 is TGTGCCAGCAGCACCCCGGGACAGAACCCCTTCCAAGAGACCCAGTACTTC.

This clonotype was recorded a few times. The J gene is TRBJ2-1, the V gene TRBV9; maybe TRBD1 (5 bases). CDR3 length: 14 amino acids. V lost 0 bases and J lost 6, with 10 bases in between. Germline V gene sequence: CDR1 SGDLS, CDR2 YYNGEE. CDR3 residues: CASSVEGNGNEQFF. The CDR3 coding sequence is TGTGCCAGCAGCGTAGAGGGGAACGGCAATGAGCAGTTCTTC.

In its sample, this clonotype was seen many times. V gene TRBV29-1 combines with J gene TRBJ2-5, with 12 bases lining up with TRBD2. V lost 5 bases and J lost 5; bases outside the gene matches: 6. Germline values: CDR1 SQVTM, CDR2 ANQGSEA. This CDR3 spans 14 amino acids. CDR3 residues: CSVRLAGVGETQYF. CDR3 coding DNA: TGCAGCGTTAGACTAGCGGGAGTTGGGGAGACCCAGTACTTC.

The rearrangement joins TRBV7-8 to TRBJ2-7; 9 bases agree with TRBD1. J gave up 5 bases and V 1 base, and 9 bases lay outside the gene matches. CDR3 length equals 16 residues. CDR1 and CDR2 (germline): SGHVS, FQNEAQ. CDR3 loop: CASSLVGDREGHEQYF. The CDR3 nucleotides read TGTGCCAGCAGCTTAGTGGGGGACAGGGAGGGCCACGAGCAGTACTTC.

The V and J genes are TRBV15 and TRBJ2-5, with 8 nucleotides matching TRBD1. With V trimmed by 4 bases and J by 5 bases, 12 bases remained unmatched. CDR3 size: 16 residues. Germline values: CDR1 LNHNV, CDR2 YYDKDF (reference sequence). The CDR3 protein is CATSIGTGGGPETQYF. CDR3 sequence (DNA): TGTGCCACCAGCATCGGGACAGGCGGCGGTCCTGAGACCCAGTACTTC.

This sequence joins TRBV7-2 and TRBJ2-1; TRBD2 matches 8 bases. Germline values: CDR1 SGHTA, CDR2 FQGNSA. This CDR3 spans 16 amino acids. Losses at the gene ends were 0 bases for V and 4 bases for J; bases not matched to a gene: 5. The CDR3 coding sequence is TGTGCCAGCAGCTTAGCGGATAGCGGGATTTACAATGAGCAGTTCTTC. Encoded protein: CASSLADSGIYNEQFF.

This clonotype was seen a handful of times. The rearrangement links TRBV4-1 to TRBJ1-1; maybe TRBD1 (5 bases). The CDR3 is made up of 14 amino acids. In germline, CDR1 is MGHRA, CDR2 YSYEKL. The V end was cut by 3 bases, the J end by 4 bases, with 12 bases between. The CDR3 sequence is CASSQGGEATEAFF. The CDR3 DNA follows: TGCGCCAGCAGCCAGGGGGGGGAAGCCACTGAAGCTTTCTTT.

The chain uses TRBV5-1 and TRBJ2-1; D not certain. The CDR3 covers 17 residues. Looked up from germline, CDR1 is SGHRS and CDR2 is YFSETQ. The V and J ends lost 0 bases and 3 bases respectively, with 16 bases between them. The CDR3 sequence is CASSLVQSYLIYNEQFF. CDR3 bases: TGCGCCAGCAGCTTGGTGCAGTCTTACTTGATCTACAATGAGCAGTTCTTC.

The J gene is TRBJ2-7, the V gene TRBV13; TRBD1 matches 9 bases. CDR1 is PRHDT and CDR2 is FYEKMQ in the germline V gene (reference sequence). Losses at the gene ends were 4 bases for V and 6 bases for J; bases not matched to a gene: 10. The CDR3 length is 15 residues. The CDR3 coding sequence is TGTGCCAGCAGCTCGGCGGGGACAGGGAGGGGCGAGCAGTACTTC. Translating gives CASSSAGTGRGEQYF.

This clonotype was detected ten times or more. The chain carries TRBV6-5 and TRBJ1-4; D is ambiguous. V was cut by 2 bases and J by 0 bases, with 10 bases left in between. This CDR3 has 16 amino acids. From germline, CDR1 is MNHEY and CDR2 SVGAGI. The DNA for the CDR3 is TGTGCCAGCAGTTACGGGGAGGATGCAACTAATGAAAAACTGTTTTTT. This gives the protein CASSYGEDATNEKLFF.

This clonotype occurred a few times. The chain joins TRBV6-1 to TRBJ2-1; D ambiguous. Per the germline V gene, CDR1 is MNHNS and CDR2 is SASEGT. CDR3 size: 13 residues. The germline V and J ends were trimmed by 5 bases and 0 bases, with 5 bases remaining between them. The CDR3 loop is CASSISSYNEQFF. The CDR3 region has the DNA TGTGCCAGCAGTATAAGCTCCTACAATGAGCAGTTCTTC.

This clonotype was seen at least ten times. This chain uses TRBV29-1 with TRBJ1-1; perhaps TRBD1 as D (5 bases). CDR1 and CDR2 (germline): SQVTM, ANQGSEA. The CDR3 covers 13 residues. Trimming took 6 bases from V and 0 from J, leaving 11 bases between them. CDR3 nucleotides: TGCAGCGTGATGACAGCACTGAACACTGAAGCTTTCTTT. Encoded protein: CSVMTALNTEAFF.

This clonotype was counted a few times. This chain joins TRBV29-1 and TRBJ2-5; tentatively, D is TRBD1 (6 bases). The CDR3 is made up of 16 amino acids. The V and J ends lost 8 bases and 2 bases respectively, with 24 bases between them. Germline-derived CDR1 and CDR2 are SQVTM and ANQGSEA. CDR3: CSPPKLAQGWQETQYF. The CDR3 DNA sequence: TGCAGCCCCCCGAAACTCGCGCAGGGGTGGCAAGAGACCCAGTACTTC.

This clonotype was detected many times. The CDR3: CASSLGFNSPLHF. Here the CDR3 DNA reads TGTGCCAGCAGCTTAGGCTTCAATTCACCCCTCCACTTT. The rearrangement joins TRBV11-2 to TRBJ1-6; D uncertain. Trimming left V 1 base short and J 7 bases short, with 5 bases between. Germline lookup yields CDR1 SGHAT and CDR2 FQNNGV. This CDR3 region has 13 residues.

In this sample, this clonotype turned up a few times. The chain recombines TRBV5-5 with TRBJ2-1; 9 positions agree with TRBD2. The CDR3 totals 15 residues. Germline CDR1 SGHKS, CDR2 YYEKEE (reference sequence). Trimming at V came to 3 bases and at J to 7 bases, leaving 8 bases not matched to a gene. CDR3 nucleotide sequence: TGTGCCAGCAGCTACGTCACTAGCGGGCTGAATGAGCAGTTCTTC. It encodes CASSYVTSGLNEQFF. The complete variable domain, with remaining parts taken from reference TRBV5-5 and TRBJ2-1, reads DAGVTQSPTHLIKTRGQQVTLRCSPISGHKSVSWYQQVLGQGPQFIFQYYEKEERGRGNFPDRFSARQFPNYSSELNVNALLLGDSALYLCASSYVTSGLNEQFFGPGTRLTVL.

The chain links TRBV12-3 or TRBV12-4 to TRBJ2-2, with 11 nucleotides matching TRBD2. J gave up 6 bases and V 4 bases, and 7 bases lay outside the gene matches. The CDR3 is made up of 16 amino acids. CDR3 in amino acids: CASSSLAGGRAGELFF. The CDR3 bases are TGTGCCAGCAGTTCGCTAGCGGGAGGTCGGGCCGGGGAGCTGTTTTTT.

This clonotype was detected only a few times. The rearrangement joins TRBV7-9 to TRBJ2-4; the D is unclear. Per the germline V gene, CDR1 is SEHNR and CDR2 is FQNEAQ (reference sequence). V was trimmed by 5 bases and J by 7 bases, leaving 18 bases between them. This CDR3 is 15 amino acids long. In DNA form, the CDR3 reads TGTGCCAGCAGCGAGGCAGGACCTCTGGGGAACATTCAGTACTTC. Its protein product is CASSEAGPLGNIQYF.

V usage is TRBV11-3 and J usage is TRBJ2-1; the D gene could be TRBD1 or TRBD2 (5 bases each). The CDR3 has 16 residues. Germline V CDR1 and CDR2: SGHNT, YENEEA. The V end lost 5 bases, the J end lost 1 base, and 15 bases lay between the germline ends. The CDR3 DNA reads TGTGCCAGCAGCAGTCGGGACCCGAGGTCCTACAATGAGCAGTTCTTC. Translation: CASSSRDPRSYNEQFF.

The sample holds a few counts of this clonotype. This CDR3 is CASSPWPGGISGNTIYF. CDR3 in DNA: TGTGCCAGCAGTCCCTGGCCAGGGGGTATCTCTGGAAACACCATATATTTT. The chain couples TRBV12-3 or TRBV12-4 to TRBJ1-3, with 7 positions matching TRBD1. Trimming at V came to 5 bases and at J to 0 bases, leaving 10 bases not matched to a gene. The CDR3 is made up of 17 amino acids.

The chain combines TRBV29-1 with TRBJ2-1, with D unclear. CDR3 length equals 14 residues. The V and J ends lost 2 bases and 4 bases respectively, with 12 bases between them. Germline-derived CDR1 and CDR2 are SQVTM and ANQGSEA. CDR3 loop: CSVESAELYNEQFF. CDR3 nucleotide sequence: TGCAGCGTTGAAAGCGCAGAATTGTACAATGAGCAGTTCTTC.

This clonotype was recorded a few times. The genes are TRBV9 and TRBJ2-4; 14 positions agree with TRBD2. Germline V gene sequence: CDR1 SGDLS, CDR2 YYNGEE. V shed 4 bases and J 9 bases; nucleotides not matched to a gene: 9. The CDR3 has 16 residues. CDR3 sequence: CASSPGLAGERVIQYF. The CDR3 DNA sequence: TGTGCCAGCAGCCCGGGACTAGCGGGAGAAAGGGTCATTCAGTACTTC.

This clonotype was picked up many times. V and J are TRBV29-1 and TRBJ2-7; 7 bases are a match to TRBD1. The germline gives CDR1 SQVTM, CDR2 ANQGSEA. The length of the CDR3 is 12 residues. V trimming: 6 bases; J trimming: 3 bases; junction bases outside the gene matches: 5. CDR3 protein: CSVRNRGYEQYF. As DNA, the CDR3 is TGCAGCGTACGAAACAGGGGCTACGAGCAGTACTTC.